This entry lists 9 T cell receptor beta chains sequenced from one sample in a study of T cell responses to AZD1222 COVID-19 vaccine. Data came from immunoSEQ multiplex PCR; TCRdb stores just in-frame clones and leaves some out. The table records roughly 96,000 clones, around 87% of them present only once. The material sequenced was peripheral blood, taken 28 days after the second AZD1222 dose. The origin of the receptors is an adult who received the AZD1222 COVID-19 vaccine.

V is TRBV7-8 and J is TRBJ2-6, with D maybe TRBD1 (6 bases). Germline CDR1 is SGHVS and CDR2 is FQNEAQ. The V end was cut by 1 base, the J end by 1 base, with 26 bases between. The CDR3 extends over 22 amino acids. Here the CDR3 DNA reads TGTGCCAGCAGCTTAGTCTGGCTTACAGGGATCCCGTCTGAATCTGGGGCCAACGTCCTGACTTTC. It translates to CASSLVWLTGIPSESGANVLTF. The whole variable domain, filled in from reference TRBV7-8 and TRBJ2-6, reads GAGVSQSPRYKVAKRGQDVALRCDPISGHVSLFWYQQALGQGPEFLTYFQNEAQLDKSGLPSDRFFAERPEGSVSTLKIQRTQQEDSAVYLCASSLVWLTGIPSESGANVLTFGAGSRLTVL.

This sequence joins TRBV5-1 and TRBJ2-1, with TRBD2 matching over 10 bases. Germline-derived CDR1 and CDR2 are SGHRS and YFSETQ. CDR3 length equals 15 residues. V lost 0 bases and J lost 6; bases outside the gene matches: 3. CDR3 sequence (DNA): TGCGCCAGCAGCTTGGCGCTAGCGGGGGTCAATGAGCAGTTCTTC. This translates into CASSLALAGVNEQFF.

This sequence joins TRBV19 and TRBJ2-1; D is possibly TRBD1 (6 bases). Germline CDR1 LNHDA, CDR2 SQIVND (reference sequence). CDR3 length equals 17 residues. Trimming cost V 5 bases and J 12 bases, with 29 bases left between them. The CDR3 DNA follows: TGTGCCAGTAGTGTCGGACAGAGTGGGTCCTCGAACAAGGGGCAGTTCTTC. It translates to CASSVGQSGSSNKGQFF.

The chain has TRBV5-1 and TRBJ2-5; unclear D gene. CDR3 length equals 13 residues. Germline V CDR1 and CDR2: SGHRS, YFSETQ. V was trimmed by 4 bases and J by 1 base, leaving 8 bases between them. The CDR3 coding sequence is TGCGCCAGCAGCCCTAGGGCCCAAGAGACCCAGTACTTC. Amino acid sequence: CASSPRAQETQYF. The variable domain in full, completed from reference TRBV5-1 and TRBJ2-5, reads KAGVTQTPRYLIKTRGQQVTLSCSPISGHRSVSWYQQTPGQGLQFLFEYFSETQRNKGNFPGRFSGRQFSNSRSEMNVSTLELGDSALYLCASSPRAQETQYFGPGTRLLVL.

CDR3 nucleotide sequence: TGTGCCAGCAGTCCCTTTTTCCCAGCGGGGAACTACGAGCAGTACTTC. Translating gives CASSPFFPAGNYEQYF. V gene TRBV6-2 or TRBV6-3 combines with J gene TRBJ2-7; 7 bases agree with TRBD2. CDR3 length equals 16 residues. Germline V lookup: CDR1 MNHEY, CDR2 SVGEGT. J lost 3 bases, V lost 5 bases, and 13 bases had no gene match.

V usage is TRBV7-9 and J usage is TRBJ1-5; 7 nucleotides line up with TRBD1. The length of the CDR3 is 14 residues. V was clipped by 2 bases and J by 7 bases; unmatched bases: 5. Looked up from germline, CDR1 is SEHNR and CDR2 is FQNEAQ (reference sequence). DNA for the CDR3: TGTGCCAGCAGCTTAACAGGGGATGGCCAGCCCCAGCATTTT. Protein product: CASSLTGDGQPQHF.

The V call is TRBV7-9, the J call TRBJ2-2; TRBD1 aligns across 8 bases. The CDR3 contains 15 residues. Germline assignment: CDR1 SEHNR and CDR2 FQNEAQ (reference sequence). Trimming at V came to 2 bases and at J to 2 bases, leaving 1 base not matched to a gene. CDR3 amino acids: CASSLSGGNTGELFF. The CDR3 nucleotides are TGTGCCAGCAGCTTATCAGGGGGCAACACCGGGGAGCTGTTTTTT.

This chain connects TRBV7-9 to TRBJ1-1, with D uncertain. Deletions cut 1 base from V and 12 bases from J, with 12 bases between. The CDR3 consists of 12 residues. Germline V gives CDR1 SEHNR, CDR2 FQNEAQ (reference sequence). CDR3 nucleotides: TGTGCCAGCAGCTTAGGTTTGGATTCTACTTTCTTT. Translation: CASSLGLDSTFF.

The chain has TRBV6-5 and TRBJ1-1, with TRBD1 as a possible D gene (5 bases). Germline V lookup: CDR1 MNHEY, CDR2 SVGAGI. The CDR3 spans 14 residues. Deletions cut 6 bases from V and 10 bases from J, with 21 bases between. The CDR3 DNA reads as TGTGCCAGCAGAGGCCTTCTCAGGGAAATTGGAGCTTTCTTT. It is translated as CASRGLLREIGAFF.